Below, 26 T cell receptor beta chains from the same sample are listed, as sequenced in a study of regulatory T cells in long-lasting Graves disease. Time point in this sample: newly diagnosed GD, antithyroid drugs for less than 3 months. TCR sequences were obtained from RNA taken from PBMCs. Arm-PCR of CDR3 regions with iRepertoire HTBI primers generated TCR beta libraries. In TCRdb, the multiplex PCR reads were re-called with MiXCR into one record per CDR3 protein. Of 400,000 to 450,000 distinct CDR3 sequences in the sample, around 17% were seen once. This sample was also put to use in a study of T cells in Graves' hyperthyroidism and ophthalmopathy.

This specimen was peripheral blood mononuclear cells (PBMCs), taken at new diagnosis, from a patient treated with antithyroid drugs. These receptors all stem from a woman aged 25 to 45 with Graves disease.

The chain has TRBV5-6 and TRBJ1-1; D is perhaps TRBD1 (6 bases). Per the germline V gene, CDR1 is SGHDT and CDR2 is YYEEEE. The ends were cut back, 3 bases at V and 1 base at J, with 10 bases in the middle. The CDR3 runs 14 residues. The CDR3 DNA reads as TGTGCCAGCAGCTCAACAGGGTGGAACACTGAAGCTTTCTTT. Translated, it gives CASSSTGWNTEAFF.

About this clonotype: A much bigger clone sits one base away, suggesting this may be a read error. The chain joins TRBV3-1 to TRBJ2-5; 8 nucleotides align to TRBD2. CDR1 and CDR2 from the germline V gene are LGHDT and YNNKEL (reference sequence). The CDR3 is 15 residues long. V shed 10 bases, J shed 11 bases, and the junction held 21 bases outside the gene matches. The CDR3 loop reads CATRSAGGPFNEQYF. CDR3 nucleotide sequence: TGTGCCACCAGAAGCGCGGGAGGCCCTTTCAATGAGCAGTACTTC.

The sample holds many counts of this clonotype. J is TRBJ2-1 and V is TRBV6-1; D is unresolved. CDR3 length: 12 residues. The germline V gene encodes CDR1 MNHNS and CDR2 SASEGT. V lost 8 bases and J lost 8, with 13 bases in between. As DNA, the CDR3 is TGTGCCAGCGCCATCATTTCGGATGAGCAGTTCTTC. This codes for CASAIISDEQFF.

The CDR3 spells CASSSRDILYEQYF. The CDR3 DNA sequence: TGTGCCAGCAGCTCCCGGGACATTCTCTACGAGCAGTACTTC. The chain has TRBV5-4 and TRBJ2-7; D is possibly TRBD1 (6 bases). This CDR3 has 14 residues. Deletions cut 3 bases from V and 3 bases from J, with 13 bases between. Germline values: CDR1 SGHNT, CDR2 YYREEE (reference sequence). Full variable domain (rest looked up from reference TRBV5-4 and TRBJ2-7): ETGVTQSPTHLIKTRGQQVTLRCSSQSGHNTVSWYQQALGQGPQFIFQYYREEENGRGNFPPRFSGLQFPNYSSELNVNALELDDSALYLCASSSRDILYEQYFGPGTRLTVT.

This clonotype has ten or more counts. The chain carries TRBV28 and TRBJ2-2; TRBD1 matches at 9 bases. Germline CDR1 MDHEN, CDR2 SYDVKM. The V gene end was trimmed by 3 bases and the J gene end by 3 bases; junction bases not matched to a gene: 5. The CDR3 extends over 16 amino acids. The CDR3, as DNA: TGTGCCAGCAGTTTCCCGGGACAGGGTTACACCGGGGAGCTGTTTTTT. It translates to CASSFPGQGYTGELFF.

The chain recombines TRBV20-1 with TRBJ1-2; no clear D. This CDR3 is 13 amino acids long. CDR1 DFQATT and CDR2 SNEGSKA come from the germline V gene (reference sequence). Trimming removed 3 bases at V and 0 bases at J, with 8 bases between. The CDR3 sequence is CSASHSTNYGYTF. The CDR3 region has the DNA TGCAGTGCTAGTCACAGTACTAACTATGGCTACACCTTC.

This clonotype appeared many times. The rearrangement links TRBV6-1 to TRBJ2-5; 8 nucleotides match TRBD1. Per germline, CDR1 MNHNS and CDR2 SASEGT. The CDR3 runs 18 residues. The V segment lost 5 bases and the J segment 1 base; nucleotides outside the gene matches: 15. DNA for the CDR3: TGTGCCAGCAGTAGACAGGGGACCGGTTGGGTCTTCCAAGAGACCCAGTACTTC. Encoded protein: CASSRQGTGWVFQETQYF.

The chain employs TRBV5-4 and TRBJ1-6; D call uncertain. The CDR3 covers 17 residues. The germline V and J ends were trimmed by 4 bases and 4 bases, with 18 bases remaining between them. The V gene's germline CDR1 is SGHNT and CDR2 YYREEE (reference sequence). The CDR3 spells CASSRDHPAVYNSPLHF. In DNA form, the CDR3 reads TGTGCCAGCAGCCGCGACCACCCGGCCGTTTATAATTCACCCCTCCACTTT.

Note on this clonotype: The germline gene is not matched at one end of the junction; a read error may be the cause. The chain links TRBV15 to TRBJ2-1; 9 bases agree with TRBD2. This CDR3 has 17 amino acids. Per the germline V gene, CDR1 is LNHNV and CDR2 is YYDKDF (reference sequence). The CDR3 sequence: CANSRSRSSSGGNEQFF. CDR3 sequence (DNA): TGTGCCAACAGCAGATCCCGTAGTAGTAGCGGGGGCAATGAGCAGTTCTTC.

The CDR3 coding sequence is TGCAGTGCTACCCGACTAGCGGGAGGGCCCACCGGGGAGCTGTTTTTT. Its protein product is CSATRLAGGPTGELFF. The chain has TRBV20-1 and TRBJ2-2, with 14 bases matching TRBD2. CDR3 length: 16 residues. After removal of 4 bases from V and 4 bases from J, the junction contained 5 bases not matched to a gene. Germline CDR1 DFQATT, CDR2 SNEGSKA (reference sequence).

This clonotype was observed a handful of times. Here the CDR3 reads CASSLDLSSLSGYTF. CDR3 DNA sequence: TGTGCCAGCAGCTTAGACCTCTCTTCGCTGAGTGGCTACACCTTC. This chain links TRBV11-2 with TRBJ1-2; no definite D call. Looked up from germline, CDR1 is SGHAT and CDR2 is FQNNGV. Deletions cut 0 bases from V and 7 bases from J, with 15 bases between. The CDR3 totals 15 residues.

This clonotype was seen once. CDR3: CSLIPEGGLYGYTF. In DNA, the CDR3 is TGCAGCCTAATCCCCGAGGGGGGTCTCTATGGCTACACCTTC. The chain recombines TRBV20-1 with TRBJ1-2, with a possible D match to TRBD1 (6 bases). Germline lookup yields CDR1 DFQATT and CDR2 SNEGSKA (reference sequence). The CDR3 runs 14 residues.

At least ten counts were recorded for this clonotype. The chain joins TRBV6-9 to TRBJ2-5; 14 nucleotides align to TRBD2. This CDR3 spans 19 amino acids. V shed 4 bases, J shed 5 bases, and the junction held 15 bases outside the gene matches. Per the germline V gene, CDR1 is MNHGY and CDR2 is SVAAGI. CDR3 loop: CASSSHTEGLAGEAETQYF. Here the CDR3 DNA reads TGTGCCAGCAGTTCTCATACCGAGGGACTAGCGGGAGAGGCTGAGACCCAGTACTTC.

This clonotype showed up many times. The V and J genes are TRBV24-1 and TRBJ1-1, with TRBD1 as a possible D gene (5 bases). Germline loops: CDR1 KGHDR, CDR2 SFDVKD. Between the trimmed V and J ends, which lost 8 bases and 1 base, there was a span of 16 bases. This CDR3 region has 15 residues. DNA of the CDR3: TGTGCCACCAAACCAGGGTTTAATCAGAACACTGAAGCTTTCTTT. Translating gives CATKPGFNQNTEAFF.

This rearrangement joins TRBV20-1 to TRBJ2-5, with D perhaps matching TRBD1 (6 bases). The CDR3 totals 13 residues. Between the trimmed V and J ends, which lost 0 bases and 4 bases, there was a span of 9 bases. Germline CDR1 DFQATT, CDR2 SNEGSKA (reference sequence). CDR3 bases: TGCAGTGCTAGAGATACAGGGTCAGAGACCCAGTACTTC. Amino acid sequence: CSARDTGSETQYF.

This clonotype has at least ten counts. This rearrangement joins TRBV18 to TRBJ2-7, with 10 bases fitting TRBD1. J lost 4 bases, V lost 0 bases, and 3 bases had no gene match. CDR3 size: 15 residues. Germline values: CDR1 KGHSH, CDR2 LQKENI. Here the CDR3 reads CASSPPGQGPYEQYF. CDR3 DNA: TGTGCCAGCTCACCACCGGGACAGGGGCCATACGAGCAGTACTTC.

This clonotype was recorded at least ten times. CDR3 sequence: CASRRGQSTQYF. DNA of the CDR3: TGTGCCAGCAGGCGAGGCCAAAGTACGCAGTATTTT. The chain carries TRBV6-1 and TRBJ2-3; D unclear. Germline V gene sequence: CDR1 MNHNS, CDR2 SASEGT. Trimming removed 6 bases at V and 8 bases at J, with 12 bases between. The CDR3 is 12 amino acids.

This clonotype was counted ten times or more. The rearrangement links TRBV12-3 or TRBV12-4 to TRBJ2-1; D unresolved. This CDR3 has 12 amino acids. V was shortened by 3 bases and J by 6 bases, with 6 bases between the two germline ends. The CDR3 coding sequence is TGTGCCAGCAGTTTTATCACCAATGAGCAGTTCTTC. Its protein product is CASSFITNEQFF.

This clonotype turned up a few times. This rearrangement joins TRBV20-1 to TRBJ2-7, with a tentative D call TRBD1 (6 bases). Between the trimmed V and J ends, which lost 0 bases and 5 bases, there was a span of 17 bases. The CDR3 covers 15 residues. Germline V gene sequence: CDR1 DFQATT, CDR2 SNEGSKA (reference sequence). DNA for the CDR3: TGCAGTGCTAGAGACTCACCGGGACATGGGGACGAGCAGTACTTC. The encoded protein is CSARDSPGHGDEQYF.

The chain is built from TRBV30 and TRBJ2-2; 9 bases align to TRBD1. Germline V gene lookup returns CDR1 GTSNPN and CDR2 SVGIG (reference sequence). This CDR3 comprises 15 residues. Unmatched junction bases numbered 5, after V lost 1 base and J lost 5 bases. CDR3 region: CAWSARDRVTGELFF. The CDR3 nucleotides read TGTGCCTGGAGTGCCCGGGACAGGGTAACCGGGGAGCTGTTTTTT.

The sample holds a few counts of this clonotype. Being one base from a much bigger clone, this may be a read error. The chain is built from TRBV7-9 and TRBJ2-1; either TRBD1 or TRBD2 may supply D (7 bases each). The germline V gene encodes CDR1 SEHNR and CDR2 FQNEAQ (reference sequence). The CDR3 has 17 amino acids. The CDR3 nucleotides read TGTGCCAGCAGCTCTCCTCGACTAGCAGGGGGTTACAATGAGCGGTTCTTC. It is translated as CASSSPRLAGGYNERFF.

The sample holds many counts of this clonotype. At one end the junction does not follow the germline gene, possibly because of a read error. This chain uses TRBV2 with TRBJ2-7; TRBD2 agrees at 13 bases. CDR3 size: 11 residues. The V gene's germline CDR1 is SNHLY and CDR2 FYNNEI. The CDR3 is CASTTSGRGSF. DNA of the CDR3: TGTGCCAGCACCACTAGCGGGAGGGGCAGCTTC.

The chain uses TRBV19 and TRBJ2-1, with D uncertain. The CDR3 extends over 15 amino acids. Germline V gene sequence: CDR1 LNHDA, CDR2 SQIVND (reference sequence). Trimming removed 4 bases from V and 1 base from J, with 11 bases in between. CDR3 DNA: TGTGCCAGTAGTACGGCGGAAGGTTCCTACAATGAGCAGTTCTTC. It encodes CASSTAEGSYNEQFF.

This sequence joins TRBV19 and TRBJ2-7; 8 bases are a match to TRBD1. Trimming cost V 0 bases and J 10 bases; bases outside gene matches: 5. Germline CDR1 LNHDA, CDR2 SQIVND (reference sequence). The length of the CDR3 is 13 residues. The CDR3 bases are TGTGCCAGTAGTATAGAGCTGGACAGGGAACAGTACTTC. Translated, it gives CASSIELDREQYF.

The chain has TRBV10-3 and TRBJ2-7, with D perhaps matching TRBD2 (5 bases). V lost 0 bases, J lost 7 bases, and 16 bases lay in between. The CDR3 sequence is 15 residues long. CDR1 is ENHRY, CDR2 SYGVKD, per germline. The CDR3 bases are TGTGCCATCAGTGAGTCCACAGTTGGACTTGGTGAGCAGTACTTC. Translating it yields CAISESTVGLGEQYF.

This clonotype was counted between two and nine times. The chain couples TRBV7-9 to TRBJ1-3, with D unresolved. Germline CDR1 SEHNR, CDR2 FQNEAQ (reference sequence). CDR3 length: 15 amino acids. With 6 bases removed from V and 2 bases from J, the gap between germline ends came to 14 bases. The DNA for the CDR3 is TGTGCCAGCAGTCCCCCCCCGAGGACTGGAAACACCATATATTTT. Protein sequence: CASSPPPRTGNTIYF.